The rows below give T cell receptor beta chains drawn from one sample of a study of T cells after posttransplantation cyclophosphamide. The data were produced by immunoSEQ multiplex PCR, yet TCRdb's version contains in-frame clones alone and is incomplete. The sample includes 66,000 or so clones, around 93% of them seen just once. Sequenced material: PBMCs. Receptors were obtained from a woman aged 25 to 45 in good health and a related stem cell transplant donor. Each CDR3 is given without its conserved first and last residue. A D gene is named only where the DNA matches it firmly.

CDR3aa	j_gene	v_gene	d_gene
ASSQGSVSGAKAEAF	TRBJ1-1	TRBV4-1	-
AISESGRTNYGYT	TRBJ1-2	TRBV10-3	-
ASNRDIGTGELF	TRBJ2-2	TRBV19	-
ASSIVAGNANQPQH	TRBJ1-5	TRBV19	-
SALSTDTQY	TRBJ2-3	TRBV20-1	-
ASSYGRGGNQPQH	TRBJ1-5	TRBV6-5	-
ASSNRQGLGGYT	TRBJ1-2	TRBV27	TRBD1
ASSFSGVWDEQY	TRBJ2-7	TRBV27	TRBD2
ASRRTGGDSPLH	TRBJ1-6	TRBV7-9	TRBD1
AWSPGGGRDTQY	TRBJ2-3	TRBV30	-
ASSLDVPRGYT	TRBJ1-2	TRBV7-9	-
ASSQTETYEQY	TRBJ2-7	TRBV11-3	-
ASSLASPYNEQF	TRBJ2-1	TRBV7-9	-
SVRQGWNTEAF	TRBJ1-1	TRBV29-1	TRBD1
ASSPTAGGNEQF	TRBJ2-1	TRBV5-1	TRBD2
ASSLTGIGYT	TRBJ1-2	TRBV5-1	-
SAEDRSSAEAF	TRBJ1-1	TRBV29-1	-
SAGNTGELF	TRBJ2-2	TRBV20-1	-
ASSDTGDGNTIY	TRBJ1-3	TRBV19	TRBD1
SVSRRGREGEKLF	TRBJ1-4	TRBV29-1	TRBD1
ASSYSERGFNNEQF	TRBJ2-1	TRBV6-5	TRBD2
ASSRGNTEAF	TRBJ1-1	TRBV25-1	-
ASSEWSRATGELF	TRBJ2-2	TRBV25-1	-
AITPSDRPTDTQY	TRBJ2-3	TRBV10-3	TRBD1
ASSEQGPYGYT	TRBJ1-2	TRBV19	-
ASRTGLNYGYT	TRBJ1-2	TRBV7-2	-
ASSSSGVNYGYT	TRBJ1-2	TRBV7-2	-
ASSHVTGAGSPLH	TRBJ1-6	TRBV14	TRBD1
ASSGKDRGTDTQY	TRBJ2-3	TRBV5-6	TRBD1
ASSPRLAGLYNEQF	TRBJ2-1	TRBV5-1	TRBD2
ASSLDRVYGYT	TRBJ1-2	TRBV7-2	-
ASSFTDRSTDTQY	TRBJ2-3	TRBV5-1	-
ASSLKNSYNEQF	TRBJ2-1	TRBV5-4	-
ASSTTGRAGNTIY	TRBJ1-3	TRBV5-1	TRBD1
ATRNPKGLNSPLH	TRBJ1-6	TRBV15	-
ASSQGTTGTANYGYT	TRBJ1-2	TRBV4-2	TRBD1
ASSSPSLAGGREQF	TRBJ2-1	TRBV27	TRBD2
ASSLTGAAPTDTQY	TRBJ2-3	TRBV27	TRBD1
ASSEARNYGYT	TRBJ1-2	TRBV10-2	-
ASSLVASGGGNDGTDTQY	TRBJ2-3	TRBV5-1	TRBD2
ASSSRTSSYNEQF	TRBJ2-1	TRBV7-3	TRBD2
ASSLSDNYGYT	TRBJ1-2	TRBV5-1	-
ASSQALPETQY	TRBJ2-5	TRBV4-1	-
ASSDPERETQY	TRBJ2-5	TRBV6-1	-
ASSPDPASTDTQY	TRBJ2-3	TRBV5-4	-
ASSPGTALQTQY	TRBJ2-5	TRBV4-1	-
ASAHGRNYGYT	TRBJ1-2	TRBV19	-
ASSQDAGRGLEQY	TRBJ2-7	TRBV4-3	-